These 14 T cell receptor beta chains came from one sample sequenced in a study of shared clonotypes between healthy human individuals (dated by TCRdb to about 2020). Library construction relied on the immunoSEQ multiplex PCR assay. TCRdb re-hosts the immuneACCESS table, in-frame sequences only. Its copies lack some clones; in the studies checked, an unresolved V gene accounts for under half of them, and the cause for the rest is not known. For this sample there are about 2.3 million clones; approximately 93% appear just once. Of the sample, 0.39% falls within the top ten clones. The sample taken for sequencing was naive CD4+ T cells from PBMCs. This specimen's cell subset or site label, per the study, means: CD45RA+ positively selected. The receptors shown here come from a man aged 18 to 30 in good health. Some clones in this sample may be carry-over from other donors' samples.

Regarding this clone: Other nucleotide sequences from this sample produce the same CDR3. J is TRBJ2-5 and V is TRBV5-4, with unresolved D. The CDR3 is 12 residues long. Trimming took off 0 bases at V and 4 bases at J, with 4 bases between the two ends. Germline lookup yields CDR1 SGHNT and CDR2 YYREEE (reference sequence). CDR3 protein: CASSLGRETQYF. The CDR3 region has the DNA TGTGCCAGCAGCTTGGGCAGAGAGACCCAGTACTTC.

The rearrangement joins TRBV4-1 to TRBJ1-1; D is unclear. The germline gives CDR1 MGHRA, CDR2 YSYEKL. There are 16 residues in the CDR3. Trimming removed 2 bases from V and 3 bases from J, with 16 bases in between. This CDR3 is CASSQSSRAWDTEAFF. In DNA, the CDR3 is TGCGCCAGCAGCCAATCTTCAAGGGCATGGGACACTGAAGCTTTCTTT.

V and J are TRBV5-8 and TRBJ2-1; 7 bases match TRBD2. V trimming: 4 bases; J trimming: 4 bases; junction bases outside the gene matches: 11. CDR1 SGHTS and CDR2 YDEGEE come from the germline V gene. The CDR3 sequence is 16 residues long. Written as DNA, the CDR3 is TGTGCCAGCAGCACCCGCGGGCGGGAGCGGTACAATGAGCAGTTCTTC. Translated: CASSTRGRERYNEQFF.

This clone was seen a single time. CDR3 region: CATSSRLGERSTDTQYF. CDR3 DNA: TGTGCCACCAGCAGCCGGTTAGGGGAGAGAAGTACAGATACGCAGTATTTT. The V and J genes are TRBV15 and TRBJ2-3; D is tentatively TRBD1 or TRBD2 (5 bases each). From germline, CDR1 is LNHNV and CDR2 YYDKDF (reference sequence). The V end lost 3 bases, the J end lost 3 bases, and 19 bases lay between the germline ends. This CDR3 region has 17 residues. The full variable domain, its missing parts supplied by reference TRBV15 and TRBJ2-3, is DAMVIQNPRYQVTQFGKPVTLSCSQTLNHNVMYWYQQKSSQAPKLLFHYYDKDFNNEADTPDNFQSRRPNTSFCFLDIRSPGLGDTAMYLCATSSRLGERSTDTQYFGPGTRLTVL.

The chain links TRBV4-1 to TRBJ1-1; D gene uncertain. This CDR3 comprises 16 residues. Between the trimmed V and J ends, which lost 0 bases and 7 bases, there was a span of 18 bases. The germline CDR1 and CDR2 sequences are MGHRA and YSYEKL. The DNA of the CDR3 is TGCGCCAGCAGCCAAGAAAAACCCCGGAGGATTCTTGAAGCTTTCTTT. This gives the protein CASSQEKPRRILEAFF.

This rearrangement joins TRBV29-1 to TRBJ1-1; 7 nucleotides agree with TRBD1. Trimming cost V 4 bases and J 3 bases; bases outside gene matches: 14. The CDR3 loop spans 16 amino acids. Germline loops: CDR1 SQVTM, CDR2 ANQGSEA. The chain's CDR3 is CSVAGQGGARDTEAFF. The CDR3 DNA is TGCAGCGTTGCTGGGCAGGGGGGAGCCCGGGACACTGAAGCTTTCTTT.

The genes are TRBV2 and TRBJ1-3; perhaps TRBD1 as D (6 bases). V shed 6 bases and J shed 3 bases, with 6 bases lying between them. Germline values: CDR1 SNHLY, CDR2 FYNNEI. The CDR3 is made up of 12 amino acids. CDR3 sequence: CASRQGGNTIYF. The CDR3 DNA sequence: TGTGCCAGCAGACAGGGTGGAAACACCATATATTTT.

The chain recombines TRBV28 with TRBJ2-2; 9 nucleotides align to TRBD2. This CDR3 has 17 residues. CDR1 MDHEN and CDR2 SYDVKM come from the germline V gene. J gave up 1 base and V 5 bases, and 8 bases lay outside the gene matches. The CDR3 reads CASSPLAGGMNTGELFF. The CDR3 DNA reads TGTGCCAGCAGTCCGCTTGCGGGAGGGATGAACACCGGGGAGCTGTTTTTT.

This sequence joins TRBV28 and TRBJ2-1, with 7 bases identical to TRBD2. J gave up 6 bases and V 10 bases, and 6 bases lay outside the gene matches. This CDR3 comprises 12 residues. Per germline, CDR1 MDHEN and CDR2 SYDVKM. CDR3 in amino acids: CATETSVNEQFF. The CDR3 bases are TGTGCCACCGAAACTAGCGTCAATGAGCAGTTCTTC. Variable domain in full (rest from reference TRBV28 and TRBJ2-1): DVKVTQSSRYLVKRTGEKVFLECVQDMDHENMFWYRQDPGLGLRLIYFSYDVKMKEKGDIPEGYSVSREKKERFSLILESASTNQTSMYLCATETSVNEQFFGPGTRLTVL.

The V gene is TRBV7-9, the J gene TRBJ2-1, with D possibly matching TRBD2 (5 bases). Germline V gene sequence: CDR1 SEHNR, CDR2 FQNEAQ (reference sequence). The CDR3 spans 14 residues. With 5 bases removed from V and 4 bases from J, the gap between germline ends came to 12 bases. CDR3 in DNA: TGTGCCAGCAGCGGCGGGTACAAATACAATGAGCAGTTCTTC. Protein sequence: CASSGGYKYNEQFF.

The gene calls are TRBV6-1 and TRBJ1-6; 7 bases fit TRBD1. After removal of 5 bases from V and 5 bases from J, the junction contained 3 bases not matched to a gene. The CDR3 extends over 14 amino acids. CDR1 and CDR2 from the germline V gene are MNHNS and SASEGT. The CDR3 bases are TGTGCCAGCAGTTTGGGACAGCATAATTCACCCCTCCACTTT. It translates to CASSLGQHNSPLHF.

This clone was detected once. The chain employs TRBV30 and TRBJ2-6; 8 bases are a match to TRBD1. CDR1 is GTSNPN, CDR2 SVGIG, per germline (reference sequence). The CDR3 is 15 amino acids. After removal of 3 bases from V and 0 bases from J, the junction contained 1 base not matched to a gene. In DNA, the CDR3 is TGTGCCTGGAGCACAGGGGGCTCTGGGGCCAACGTCCTGACTTTC. Protein sequence: CAWSTGGSGANVLTF.

This clone turned up a few times. The chain is built from TRBV7-9 and TRBJ1-1; D not certain. Trimming cost V 5 bases and J 0 bases, with 7 bases left between them. This CDR3 is built from 13 residues. Germline V lookup: CDR1 SEHNR, CDR2 FQNEAQ (reference sequence). The CDR3 coding sequence is TGTGCCAGCAGCGGGCAGCTGAACACTGAAGCTTTCTTT. Translation: CASSGQLNTEAFF.

The rearrangement joins TRBV5-4 to TRBJ2-3; D perhaps matches TRBD2 (6 bases). CDR1 is SGHNT and CDR2 is YYREEE in the germline V gene (reference sequence). V was shortened by 4 bases and J by 1 base, with 16 bases between the two germline ends. CDR3 size: 16 residues. Written as DNA, the CDR3 is TGTGCCAGCAGCCCGGACTGGGTAGCGGGCACAGATACGCAGTATTTT. This sequence encodes CASSPDWVAGTDTQYF.